The subject of this entry is one T cell receptor (beta chain). Its antigen is as yet unknown. The sample is drawn from a study of siplizumab effects on memory and regulatory T cells. General observations from the study: Naive T cells appeared more diverse than memory cells and seemed to be major alloresponse contributors. In roughly 80-97% of proliferating CD4+ or CD8+ clones, a naive or memory phenotype could not be assigned.

TCRdb keeps only in-frame clones here, not all; method: immunoSEQ multiplex PCR. The repertoire includes some 120,000 clones, roughly 94% of them detected once, and 1.5% to 2% sits in the top ten. Germline values: CDR1 SGHKS, CDR2 YYEKEE (reference sequence). The CDR3 length is 13 residues. Trimming stripped 2 bases from V and 5 bases from J, with 10 bases between. The clonotype originates from a human donor in good health. Sequenced: non-Treg CD4+ T cells sorted from blood. The chain carries TRBV5-5 and TRBJ1-1, with a tentative D call TRBD1 (6 bases). DNA of the CDR3: TGTGCCAGCAGCTTCGGGGGGCGAACTGAAGCTTTCTTT. It codes for CASSFGGRTEAFF. The whole variable domain, remainder taken from reference TRBV5-5 and TRBJ1-1, is DAGVTQSPTHLIKTRGQQVTLRCSPISGHKSVSWYQQVLGQGPQFIFQYYEKEERGRGNFPDRFSARQFPNYSSELNVNALLLGDSALYLCASSFGGRTEAFFGQGTRLTVV.